The present T cell receptor beta chain was sequenced within a study of OX40 agonist ivuxolimab in advanced cancers. Findings and caveats of the study: Researchers did not determine the expanded peripheral T cells' antigen specificity.

Remarks on this clone: Its target is unknown.

Systemic immunosuppression or a history of autoimmune disease excluded patients. The germline V gene encodes CDR1 SGHNT and CDR2 YENEEA. The CDR3 covers 14 residues. V lost 5 bases and J 0 bases, leaving 11 bases between the germline ends. Assay: immunoSEQ multiplex PCR; the TCRdb copy retains only in-frame clones and omits some. The profile covers under 90,000 clones, with around 87% appearing a single time and about 1% taken by the ten largest. The starting material was CD4+ or CD8+ T cells sorted from blood, obtained in a trial of the OX40 agonist ivuxolimab. The sequence derives from an adult with an advanced solid tumor such as melanoma, head and neck, liver or kidney cancer. V gene TRBV11-3 combines with J gene TRBJ2-7; TRBD2 might be the D (5 bases). CDR3: CASSPGGSSYEQYF. In DNA, the CDR3 is TGTGCCAGCAGCCCCGGCGGGTCCTCCTACGAGCAGTACTTC.